This T cell receptor beta chain was observed in a study of blood T cell repertoires in COVID-19. Study details: Acute and convalescent COVID-19 specimens originated in the United States, Italy and Spain. Sample material is recorded as cDNA or gDNA derived from T cells, B-cell-depleted T cells, or PBMCs.

After removal of 8 bases from V and 2 bases from J, the junction contained 6 bases not matched to a gene. The CDR3 length is 15 residues. Germline values: CDR1 SNHLY, CDR2 FYNNEI. Sequencing was performed with immunoSEQ multiplex PCR; in TCRdb, only in-frame clones are kept and a portion is missing. The sample records more than 150,000 clones, around four fifths being singletons. The genes are TRBV2 and TRBJ2-2, with 9 bases aligning to TRBD2. The source is a man in his forties who had recovered from COVID-19. The sequenced sample was PBMCs or T cells enriched from blood (not recorded which). CDR3 amino acids: CASVGLADNTGELFF. The CDR3 DNA reads as TGTGCCAGCGTGGGACTAGCAGATAACACCGGGGAGCTGTTTTTT.